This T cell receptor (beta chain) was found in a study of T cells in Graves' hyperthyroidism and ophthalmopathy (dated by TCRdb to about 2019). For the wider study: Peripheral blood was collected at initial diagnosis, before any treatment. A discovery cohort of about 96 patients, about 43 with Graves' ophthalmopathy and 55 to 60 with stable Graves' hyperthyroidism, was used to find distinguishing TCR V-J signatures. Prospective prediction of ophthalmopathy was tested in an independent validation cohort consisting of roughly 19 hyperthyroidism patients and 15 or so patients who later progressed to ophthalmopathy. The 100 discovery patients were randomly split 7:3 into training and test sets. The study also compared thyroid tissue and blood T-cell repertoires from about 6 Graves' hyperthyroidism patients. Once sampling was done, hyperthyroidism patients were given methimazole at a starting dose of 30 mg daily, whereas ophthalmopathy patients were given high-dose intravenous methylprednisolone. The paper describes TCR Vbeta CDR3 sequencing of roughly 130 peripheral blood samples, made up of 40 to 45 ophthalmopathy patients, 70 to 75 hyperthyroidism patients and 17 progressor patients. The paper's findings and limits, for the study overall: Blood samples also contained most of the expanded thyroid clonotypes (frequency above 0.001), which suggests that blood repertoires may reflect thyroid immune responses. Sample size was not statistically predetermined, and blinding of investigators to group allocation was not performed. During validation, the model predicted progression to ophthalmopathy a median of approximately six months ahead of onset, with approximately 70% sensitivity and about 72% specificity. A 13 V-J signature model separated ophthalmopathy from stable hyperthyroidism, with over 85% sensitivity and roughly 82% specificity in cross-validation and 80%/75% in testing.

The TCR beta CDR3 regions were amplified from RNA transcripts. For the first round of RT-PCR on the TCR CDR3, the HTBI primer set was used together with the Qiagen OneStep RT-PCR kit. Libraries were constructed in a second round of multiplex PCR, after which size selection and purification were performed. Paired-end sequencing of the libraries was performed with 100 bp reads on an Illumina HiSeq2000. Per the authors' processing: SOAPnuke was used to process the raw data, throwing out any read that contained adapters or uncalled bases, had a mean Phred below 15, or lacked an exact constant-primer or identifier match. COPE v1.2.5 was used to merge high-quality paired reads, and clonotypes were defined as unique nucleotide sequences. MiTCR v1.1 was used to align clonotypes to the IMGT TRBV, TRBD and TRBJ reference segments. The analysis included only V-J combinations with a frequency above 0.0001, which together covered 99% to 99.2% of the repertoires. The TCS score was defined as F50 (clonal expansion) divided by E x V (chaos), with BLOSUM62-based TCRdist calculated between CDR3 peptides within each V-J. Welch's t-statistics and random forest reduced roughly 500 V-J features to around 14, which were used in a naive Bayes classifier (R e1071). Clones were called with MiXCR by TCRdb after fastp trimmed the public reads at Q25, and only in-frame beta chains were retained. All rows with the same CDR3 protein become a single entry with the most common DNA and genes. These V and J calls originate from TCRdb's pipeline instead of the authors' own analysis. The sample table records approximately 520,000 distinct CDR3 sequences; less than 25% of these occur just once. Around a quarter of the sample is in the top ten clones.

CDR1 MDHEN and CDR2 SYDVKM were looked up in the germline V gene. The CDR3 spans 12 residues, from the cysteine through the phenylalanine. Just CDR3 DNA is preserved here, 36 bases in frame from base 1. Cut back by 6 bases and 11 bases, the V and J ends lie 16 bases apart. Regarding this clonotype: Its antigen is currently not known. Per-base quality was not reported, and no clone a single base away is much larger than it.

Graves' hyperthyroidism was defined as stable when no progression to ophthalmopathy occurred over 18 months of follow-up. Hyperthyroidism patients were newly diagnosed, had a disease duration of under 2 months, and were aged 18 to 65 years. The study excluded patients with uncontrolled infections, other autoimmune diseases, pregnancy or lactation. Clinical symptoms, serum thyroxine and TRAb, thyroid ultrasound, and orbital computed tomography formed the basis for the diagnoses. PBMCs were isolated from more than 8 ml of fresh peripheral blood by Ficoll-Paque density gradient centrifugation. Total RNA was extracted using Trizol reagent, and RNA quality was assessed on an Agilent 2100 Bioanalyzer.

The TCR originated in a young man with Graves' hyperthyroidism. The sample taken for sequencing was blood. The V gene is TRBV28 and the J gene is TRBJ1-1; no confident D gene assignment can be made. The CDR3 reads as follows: CASSPRWREAFF. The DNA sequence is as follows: TGTGCCAGCAGCCCCCGGTGGCGGGAGGCTTTCTTT.